The 17 T cell receptor beta chains reported below all come from one sample, sequenced in a study of blood T cell repertoires in COVID-19. Data came from immunoSEQ multiplex PCR; TCRdb stores just in-frame clones and leaves some out. The sample has approximately 480,000 clones; around 90% are singletons. The specimen sequenced was PBMCs or T cells enriched from blood (not recorded which). These receptor sequences come from a woman under 30 who had recovered from COVID-19.

This clone was observed a few times. Other DNA sequences of this sample code for an identical CDR3. The chain couples TRBV19 to TRBJ1-5, with no clear D. This CDR3 spans 15 amino acids. Germline CDR1 LNHDA, CDR2 SQIVND (reference sequence). V lost 2 bases and J 0 bases, leaving 8 bases between the germline ends. The chain's CDR3 is CASSITGYSNQPQHF. CDR3 in DNA: TGTGCCAGTAGTATAACGGGGTATAGCAATCAGCCCCAGCATTTT.

This chain connects TRBV6-5 to TRBJ2-7; no firm D call. The CDR3 length is 13 residues. CDR1 and CDR2 from the germline V gene are MNHEY and SVGAGI. Trimming cost V 11 bases and J 6 bases, with 20 bases left between them. The CDR3 DNA is TGTGCCGTTAGGAGTGCGGCTTTGGTCGAGCAGTACTTC. Protein: CAVRSAALVEQYF.

V gene TRBV6-5 combines with J gene TRBJ1-2, with a weak D call TRBD1 (5 bases). In germline, CDR1 is MNHEY, CDR2 SVGAGI. The CDR3 totals 14 residues. V shed 2 bases and J shed 5 bases, with 12 bases lying between them. CDR3 in amino acids: CASSYSKGLYGYTF. CDR3 DNA sequence: TGTGCCAGCAGTTACAGCAAGGGACTGTATGGCTACACCTTC.

For this clone: Distinct nucleotide sequences in the sample also encode this CDR3. This rearrangement joins TRBV18 to TRBJ1-2, with D uncertain. Trimming took 2 bases from V and 4 from J, leaving 11 bases between them. CDR1 and CDR2 from the germline V gene are KGHSH and LQKENI. The CDR3 covers 14 residues. In DNA, the CDR3 is TGTGCCAGCTCACCATCCCCGGGATCCTATGGCTACACCTTC. Residues: CASSPSPGSYGYTF.

The chain combines TRBV2 with TRBJ1-5; 9 positions agree with TRBD1. In germline, CDR1 is SNHLY, CDR2 FYNNEI. CDR3 length: 14 residues. After removal of 4 bases from V and 6 bases from J, the junction contained 4 bases not matched to a gene. In nucleotides, the CDR3 is TGTGCCAGCAGTGGGACAGGGGATACTCAGCCCCAGCATTTT. Translated, it gives CASSGTGDTQPQHF. The full variable domain, its missing parts supplied by reference TRBV2 and TRBJ1-5, is EPEVTQTPSHQVTQMGQEVILRCVPISNHLYFYWYRQILGQKVEFLVSFYNNEISEKSEIFDDQFSVERPDGSNFTLKIRSTKLEDSAMYFCASSGTGDTQPQHFGDGTRLSIL.

The chain uses TRBV3-1 (or the pseudogene TRBV3-2) and TRBJ1-5; D is ambiguous. This CDR3 has 14 residues. CDR1 is LGHDT and CDR2 is YNNKEL in the germline V gene (reference sequence). Trimming cost V 0 bases and J 7 bases, with 10 bases left between them. The CDR3 DNA sequence: TGTGCCAGCAGCCAAGATAAACGGAGCCAGCCCCAGCATTTT. Translating it yields CASSQDKRSQPQHF.

This clone appeared once. The chain has TRBV10-1 and TRBJ1-1, with 7 positions matching TRBD1. The ends lost 0 bases at V and 11 bases at J; junction bases unmatched: 9. This CDR3 has 14 amino acids. The germline V gene has CDR1 WNHNN and CDR2 SYGVQD (reference sequence). The CDR3 bases are TGCGCCAGCAGTGAGTCTGGAGGGGGCTATGAGGCTTTCTTT. Translated, it gives CASSESGGGYEAFF.

The chain recombines TRBV6-5 with TRBJ1-3; D gene uncertain. Trimming left V 7 bases short and J 6 bases short, with 13 bases between. CDR3 size: 13 residues. Germline V gives CDR1 MNHEY, CDR2 SVGAGI. Written as DNA, the CDR3 is TGTGCCAGCATTCCGGGGAGCGAAAACACCATATATTTT. Translated: CASIPGSENTIYF.

This clone was observed a handful of times. The J gene is TRBJ1-2, the V gene TRBV30; no clear D gene. From germline, CDR1 is GTSNPN and CDR2 SVGIG (reference sequence). CDR3 length: 15 residues. V was shortened by 0 bases and J by 2 bases, with 13 bases between the two germline ends. The CDR3 spells CAWSVVHSMNYGYTF. CDR3 in DNA: TGTGCCTGGAGTGTAGTGCACAGCATGAACTATGGCTACACCTTC.

The chain has TRBV9 and TRBJ2-1; D is possibly TRBD2 (6 bases). Germline CDR1 SGDLS, CDR2 YYNGEE. V shed 4 bases and J shed 5 bases, with 16 bases lying between them. The CDR3 extends over 15 amino acids. The CDR3 region is CASSPGLGLHNEQFF. The DNA of the CDR3 is TGTGCCAGCAGCCCGGGACTGGGGTTACACAATGAGCAGTTCTTC.

The V call is TRBV11-3, the J call TRBJ1-1; 8 nucleotides line up with TRBD1. V gave up 1 base and J gave up 1 base; unmatched junction bases: 8. CDR3 length: 17 amino acids. The germline CDR1 and CDR2 sequences are SGHNT and YENEEA. Here the CDR3 DNA reads TGTGCCAGCAGCTTAGGCCCGACAGGACAGGGGAACACTGAAGCTTTCTTT. Amino acids: CASSLGPTGQGNTEAFF.

The rearrangement uses TRBV19 and TRBJ1-1; D unresolved. Germline V gene data show CDR1 as LNHDA and CDR2 as SQIVND (reference sequence). V was pared by 5 bases and J by 0 bases, with 22 bases between. The length of the CDR3 is 18 residues. Written as DNA, the CDR3 is TGTGCCAGTAGTTCTGGGAGGCAGGCCCACGTCATGAACACTGAAGCTTTCTTT. Residues: CASSSGRQAHVMNTEAFF.

The V call is TRBV19, the J call TRBJ1-4; no clear D gene. Trimming cost V 7 bases and J 0 bases, with 6 bases left between them. The CDR3 length is 13 residues. Germline CDR1 LNHDA, CDR2 SQIVND (reference sequence). The CDR3 DNA sequence: TGTGCCAGTAAGCGGTCAACTAATGAAAAACTGTTTTTT. It codes for CASKRSTNEKLFF.

Remarks on this clone: The sample has other DNA sequences that encode this CDR3 too. This sequence joins TRBV6-5 and TRBJ2-7; 7 positions agree with TRBD2. The V gene's germline CDR1 is MNHEY and CDR2 SVGAGI. This CDR3 contains 14 residues. The ends lost 6 bases at V and 0 bases at J; junction bases unmatched: 5. Here the CDR3 reads CASSSTSPSYEQYF. The DNA for the CDR3 is TGTGCCAGCAGCTCGACTAGCCCCTCCTACGAGCAGTACTTC.

The chain carries TRBV7-9 and TRBJ2-1; 7 bases fit TRBD1. Germline CDR1 SEHNR, CDR2 FQNEAQ (reference sequence). This CDR3 has 15 amino acids. Trimming removed 4 bases from V and 3 bases from J; junction bases left unmatched: 6. The CDR3 here is CASSSTGSYYNEQFF. Here the CDR3 DNA reads TGTGCCAGCAGCTCGACAGGGAGCTACTACAATGAGCAGTTCTTC.

The V call is TRBV19, the J call TRBJ2-2; D not certain. With 3 bases removed from V and 3 bases from J, the gap between germline ends came to 8 bases. CDR1 and CDR2 (germline): LNHDA, SQIVND (reference sequence). The CDR3 loop spans 14 amino acids. The CDR3 loop reads CASSMRRDTGELFF. CDR3 DNA: TGTGCCAGTAGTATGCGCCGGGACACCGGGGAGCTGTTTTTT.

J is TRBJ1-1 and V is TRBV7-8, with TRBD1 as a possible D gene (6 bases). Germline V gene sequence: CDR1 SGHVS, CDR2 FQNEAQ. V lost 0 bases to trimming and J lost 2 bases, with 10 bases between them. CDR3 length: 15 amino acids. CDR3 in DNA: TGTGCCAGCAGCTTAGCGGGGGCAGGAAACACTGAAGCTTTCTTT. Translating it yields CASSLAGAGNTEAFF.